These 31 T cell receptor beta chains were all obtained from the same sample, sequenced in a study of T cell responses to AZD1222 COVID-19 vaccine. Using immunoSEQ multiplex PCR, the repertoire was profiled, and TCRdb retains in-frame clones only, with some absent. The table has 75,000 to 95,000 clones, approximately 89% seen once. Source: peripheral blood, taken 28 days after the second AZD1222 dose. These receptors all stem from an adult who received the AZD1222 COVID-19 vaccine.

V gene TRBV5-6 combines with J gene TRBJ2-1; no firm D call. Germline values: CDR1 SGHDT, CDR2 YYEEEE. The CDR3 loop spans 14 amino acids. V gave up 1 base and J gave up 8 bases, with 13 bases separating them. In DNA, the CDR3 is TGTGCCAGCAGCTTGCTCTTTAACTGGGATGAGCAGTTCTTC. Translation: CASSLLFNWDEQFF.

This rearrangement joins TRBV19 to TRBJ2-3, with D possibly matching TRBD2 (7 bases). The germline V and J ends were trimmed by 5 bases and 0 bases, with 18 bases remaining between them. Germline CDR1 is LNHDA and CDR2 is SQIVND (reference sequence). The length of the CDR3 is 17 residues. CDR3 in DNA: TGTGCCAGTAGTCCCCTGGGGGGGCTCTCTAGCACAGATACGCAGTATTTT. Its translation: CASSPLGGLSSTDTQYF.

The V and J genes are TRBV29-1 and TRBJ1-1; tentatively, D is TRBD1 (5 bases). Germline CDR1 and CDR2: SQVTM and ANQGSEA. The CDR3 runs to 14 residues. The V and J ends lost 1 base and 3 bases respectively, with 12 bases between them. This CDR3 is CSVEGGGVYTEAFF. DNA for the CDR3: TGCAGCGTTGAAGGGGGCGGGGTTTACACTGAAGCTTTCTTT.

V gene TRBV19 combines with J gene TRBJ1-2, with 7 bases lining up with TRBD1. Germline V gene sequence: CDR1 LNHDA, CDR2 SQIVND (reference sequence). This CDR3 contains 14 residues. V shed 4 bases and J 4 bases; nucleotides not matched to a gene: 6. The CDR3 sequence is CASSKGAGGYGYTF. The CDR3 nucleotides are TGTGCCAGTAGTAAAGGAGCAGGGGGCTATGGCTACACCTTC.

The chain couples TRBV10-2 to TRBJ1-2; 10 bases fit TRBD1. Trimming removed 2 bases from V and 4 bases from J; junction bases left unmatched: 7. CDR1 and CDR2 (germline): WSHSY, SAAADI. The CDR3 has 16 residues. DNA of the CDR3: TGCGCCAGCAGTGAGAGGGACAGGGGCCCCCGCTATGGCTACACCTTC. Its translation is CASSERDRGPRYGYTF.

The V gene is TRBV7-2, the J gene TRBJ1-3; TRBD1 matches at 8 bases. Germline CDR1 is SGHTA and CDR2 is FQGNSA. CDR3 length: 15 amino acids. J was trimmed by 0 bases and V by 5 bases; bases with no gene match: 3. The CDR3 coding sequence is TGTGCCAGCAGCCAGGGGGCGAGCTCTGGAAACACCATATATTTT. As protein: CASSQGASSGNTIYF. The full variable domain, its missing parts supplied by reference TRBV7-2 and TRBJ1-3, is GAGVSQSPSNKVTEKGKDVELRCDPISGHTALYWYRQSLGQGLEFLIYFQGNSAPDKSGLPSDRFSAERTGGSVSTLTIQRTQQEDSAVYLCASSQGASSGNTIYFGEGSWLTVV.

The V gene is TRBV6-5, the J gene TRBJ2-5, with 8 bases matching TRBD2. This CDR3 spans 15 amino acids. Germline V gene data show CDR1 as MNHEY and CDR2 as SVGAGI. The J segment lost 5 bases and the V segment lost 7 bases, leaving 12 bases of the junction unmatched. The CDR3 spells CASKVREGGEETQYF. The DNA of the CDR3 is TGTGCCAGCAAGGTCCGGGAGGGGGGGGAGGAGACCCAGTACTTC.

The rearrangement links TRBV9 to TRBJ2-4; possibly TRBD1 or TRBD2 for D (6 bases each). The germline V gene has CDR1 SGDLS and CDR2 YYNGEE. The V end lost 4 bases, the J end lost 0 bases, and 14 bases lay between the germline ends. This CDR3 spans 16 amino acids. CDR3 bases: TGTGCCAGCAGCCCTACCCGGGGGCTAGCCAAAAACATTCAGTACTTC. Translation: CASSPTRGLAKNIQYF. The full variable domain, rest sourced from reference TRBV9 and TRBJ2-4, is DSGVTQTPKHLITATGQRVTLRCSPRSGDLSVYWYQQSLDQGLQFLIQYYNGEERAKGNILERFSAQQFPDLHSELNLSSLELGDSALYFCASSPTRGLAKNIQYFGAGTRLSVL.

The chain uses TRBV30 and TRBJ1-5; D not certain. The CDR3 loop spans 13 amino acids. V dropped 2 bases and J dropped 3 bases, with 8 bases sitting between them. CDR1 GTSNPN and CDR2 SVGIG come from the germline V gene (reference sequence). CDR3 bases: TGTGCCTGGAGTCCCGGGGTCAATCAGCCCCAGCATTTT. Amino acid sequence: CAWSPGVNQPQHF.

The chain recombines TRBV10-3 with TRBJ2-7; D is perhaps TRBD2 (7 bases). CDR1 is ENHRY and CDR2 is SYGVKD in the germline V gene. V was pared by 2 bases and J by 2 bases, with 13 bases between. CDR3 length: 15 amino acids. The CDR3 reads CAISEAAGHPYEQYF. CDR3 in DNA: TGTGCCATCAGTGAGGCAGCGGGACACCCCTACGAGCAGTACTTC.

The rearrangement uses TRBV7-2 and TRBJ2-5, with 7 bases identical to TRBD1. This CDR3 contains 15 residues. The trim removed 6 bases at V and 5 bases at J, leaving 12 bases unmatched. Germline V lookup: CDR1 SGHTA, CDR2 FQGNSA. CDR3 protein: CASSYQTGNRETQYF. The CDR3 DNA is TGTGCCAGCAGTTACCAGACAGGGAATCGGGAGACCCAGTACTTC.

The J gene is TRBJ1-5, the V gene TRBV6-1, with 8 positions matching TRBD1. Losses at the gene ends were 3 bases for V and 3 bases for J; bases not matched to a gene: 7. This CDR3 is built from 16 residues. Germline V gene data show CDR1 as MNHNS and CDR2 as SASEGT. The CDR3 DNA reads as TGTGCCAGCAGTGATCGGACAGGGTGGGTCAATCAGCCCCAGCATTTT. Protein: CASSDRTGWVNQPQHF.

The rearrangement links TRBV5-4 to TRBJ2-7, with unresolved D. Trimming left V 0 bases short and J 3 bases short, with 7 bases between. Germline V gene data show CDR1 as SGHNT and CDR2 as YYREEE (reference sequence). The length of the CDR3 is 13 residues. CDR3 DNA sequence: TGTGCCAGCAGCTTGGAACAGCGCTACGAGCAGTACTTC. Translating gives CASSLEQRYEQYF.

This sequence joins TRBV18 and TRBJ1-2, with TRBD1 identical over 11 bases. J lost 3 bases, V lost 2 bases, and 8 bases had no gene match. The CDR3 runs to 17 residues. Germline loops: CDR1 KGHSH, CDR2 LQKENI. Written as DNA, the CDR3 is TGTGCCAGCTCACCATCCGGGACAGGGGGTTTGGACTATGGCTACACCTTC. Translated, it gives CASSPSGTGGLDYGYTF.

This clone was picked up one time. This CDR3 is CASRGGYSNQPQHF. The CDR3 DNA sequence: TGTGCCAGCAGGGGCGGGTATAGCAATCAGCCCCAGCATTTT. This chain joins TRBV28 and TRBJ1-5; D is unclear. Germline values: CDR1 MDHEN, CDR2 SYDVKM. The CDR3 runs 14 residues. V was shortened by 6 bases and J by 0 bases, with 9 bases between the two germline ends.

J is TRBJ1-3 and V is TRBV4-1; TRBD1 is a possible D gene (5 bases). V lost 4 bases to trimming and J lost 3 bases, with 13 bases between them. The germline V gene encodes CDR1 MGHRA and CDR2 YSYEKL. The CDR3 extends over 15 amino acids. Here the CDR3 DNA reads TGCGCCAGCAGCCCGAAACCGACAGATGGAAACACCATATATTTT. Residues: CASSPKPTDGNTIYF.

This clone was observed once. V usage is TRBV11-3 and J usage is TRBJ1-5; 7 bases agree with TRBD1. CDR1 and CDR2 from the germline V gene are SGHNT and YENEEA. V gave up 7 bases and J gave up 5 bases; unmatched junction bases: 5. The CDR3 is 13 amino acids. CDR3 coding DNA: TGTGCCAGCATGGGACAGAGTTATCAGCCCCAGCATTTT. Protein product: CASMGQSYQPQHF.

This clone was detected only once. The chain links TRBV20-1 to TRBJ2-7, with TRBD2 matching 8 bases. Germline V lookup: CDR1 DFQATT, CDR2 SNEGSKA (reference sequence). The length of the CDR3 is 11 residues. The junction had 3 bases not matched to a gene; V was cut back by 5 bases and J by 6 bases. CDR3 region: CSAGTSSEQYF. CDR3 bases: TGCAGTGCTGGGACTAGTTCCGAGCAGTACTTC.

The V and J genes are TRBV2 and TRBJ2-1; D may be TRBD1 (6 bases). The CDR3 consists of 13 residues. The V end was cut by 7 bases, the J end by 7 bases, with 14 bases between. The germline V gene encodes CDR1 SNHLY and CDR2 FYNNEI. CDR3: CASTRIQGNEQFF. In DNA form, the CDR3 reads TGTGCCAGCACCAGAATACAGGGAAATGAGCAGTTCTTC.

This chain joins TRBV15 and TRBJ2-7; a weak D match, TRBD2 (6 bases). The CDR3 consists of 12 residues. Looked up from germline, CDR1 is LNHNV and CDR2 is YYDKDF (reference sequence). The V and J ends lost 5 bases and 5 bases respectively, with 10 bases between them. The CDR3 region is CATSLSGNEQYF. In DNA, the CDR3 is TGTGCCACCAGCCTTAGCGGTAACGAGCAGTACTTC.

This clone was detected only once. The genes are TRBV25-1 and TRBJ1-6; no firm D call. V was clipped by 3 bases and J by 5 bases, with 14 bases between them. CDR3 length: 16 amino acids. From germline, CDR1 is MGHDK and CDR2 SYGVNS. CDR3 sequence: CASSDLGRNDNSPLHF. The CDR3 DNA reads as TGTGCCAGCAGTGATCTCGGCCGGAACGATAATTCACCCCTCCACTTT.

This clone was counted once. The CDR3 bases are TGTGCCATCAGTGAGTCTGGAGGGGGCTCTAACGAGCAGTACTTC. Protein: CAISESGGGSNEQYF. V usage is TRBV10-3 and J usage is TRBJ2-7; tentative D call: TRBD1 (7 bases). Trimming pared 0 bases from V and 5 bases from J, leaving 14 bases between. The CDR3 is 15 residues long. CDR1 ENHRY and CDR2 SYGVKD come from the germline V gene.

This chain connects TRBV6-5 to TRBJ1-1, with D uncertain. V lost 0 bases, J lost 3 bases, and 8 bases lay in between. The CDR3 covers 14 residues. The V gene's germline CDR1 is MNHEY and CDR2 SVGAGI. DNA for the CDR3: TGTGCCAGCAGTTACTCTCACAGCGACACTGAAGCTTTCTTT. Protein product: CASSYSHSDTEAFF.

The V gene is TRBV10-1, the J gene TRBJ1-1; tentative D call: TRBD1 (5 bases). V shed 3 bases and J shed 6 bases, with 17 bases lying between them. Germline V gene lookup returns CDR1 WNHNN and CDR2 SYGVQD (reference sequence). The CDR3 sequence is 15 residues long. CDR3 in DNA: TGCGCCAGCAGTGAAGGGGTCGTGGAGGAGGCTGAAGCTTTCTTT. This codes for CASSEGVVEEAEAFF.

This chain joins TRBV7-8 and TRBJ1-2; D gene ambiguous. CDR1 and CDR2 (germline): SGHVS, FQNEAQ. Trimming removed 8 bases at V and 6 bases at J, with 13 bases between. CDR3 length: 12 amino acids. The CDR3 protein is CASFSPGDGYTF. The DNA of the CDR3 is TGTGCCAGCTTCTCCCCTGGAGATGGCTACACCTTC.

The V and J genes are TRBV6-5 and TRBJ2-1; 7 bases match TRBD1. V shed 6 bases, J shed 10 bases, and the junction held 3 bases outside the gene matches. This CDR3 spans 11 amino acids. The germline CDR1 and CDR2 sequences are MNHEY and SVGAGI. CDR3 region: CASRHRGEQFF. As DNA, the CDR3 is TGTGCCAGCAGGCACAGGGGAGAGCAGTTCTTC.

The V gene is TRBV5-1, the J gene TRBJ2-2, with D possibly TRBD2 on 6 matching bases. V was clipped by 3 bases and J by 1 base, with 10 bases between them. This CDR3 region has 15 residues. From germline, CDR1 is SGHRS and CDR2 YFSETQ. CDR3 in DNA: TGCGCCAGCAGCTCTTCCGGGGGGAACACCGGGGAGCTGTTTTTT. Its translation is CASSSSGGNTGELFF.

This chain links TRBV24-1 with TRBJ1-2; 7 nucleotides line up with TRBD1. With V trimmed by 4 bases and J by 2 bases, 6 bases remained unmatched. The CDR3 extends over 15 amino acids. Germline values: CDR1 KGHDR, CDR2 SFDVKD. The CDR3 loop reads CATSERTGENYGYTF. The CDR3 DNA follows: TGTGCCACCAGTGAAAGGACAGGCGAGAACTATGGCTACACCTTC.

This clone was seen once. The V and J genes are TRBV29-1 and TRBJ2-2; D is ambiguous. V lost 4 bases to trimming and J lost 1 base, with 7 bases between them. The CDR3 is 13 residues long. Germline V gives CDR1 SQVTM, CDR2 ANQGSEA. The CDR3 nucleotides read TGCAGCGTTGGCCACCAGAACACCGGGGAGCTGTTTTTT. Encoded protein: CSVGHQNTGELFF.

The chain combines TRBV3-1 (or the pseudogene TRBV3-2) with TRBJ1-6; D not certain. V gave up 4 bases and J gave up 5 bases, with 6 bases separating them. The CDR3 totals 13 residues. CDR1 and CDR2 (germline): LGHDT, YNNKEL (reference sequence). CDR3 residues: CASSPGNNSPLHF. CDR3 in DNA: TGTGCCAGCAGCCCGGGCAATAATTCACCCCTCCACTTT.

The chain carries TRBV28 and TRBJ1-2; D is unclear. CDR3 length equals 11 residues. The germline V gene has CDR1 MDHEN and CDR2 SYDVKM. V lost 4 bases and J 8 bases, leaving 8 bases between the germline ends. The CDR3 sequence is CASSSSAGYTF. Written as DNA, the CDR3 is TGTGCCAGCAGTTCCAGCGCCGGCTACACCTTC.